These 21 T cell receptor beta chains were sequenced from one sample in a study of blood T cell repertoires in COVID-19. Using immunoSEQ multiplex PCR, the repertoire was profiled, and TCRdb retains in-frame clones only, with some absent. The sample includes 200,000 to 300,000 clones, 70% to 90% of them seen just once. The sequencing input was peripheral blood. All receptors come from a man aged 18 to 29 with active or convalescent COVID-19.

J is TRBJ2-3 and V is TRBV19; 13 bases map to TRBD2. There are 15 residues in the CDR3. CDR1 is LNHDA, CDR2 SQIVND, per germline (reference sequence). V was pared by 8 bases and J by 6 bases, with 8 bases of the junction left unmatched. CDR3 region: CASGRTSGRDDTQYF. The DNA of the CDR3 is TGTGCCAGTGGGAGGACTAGCGGGAGAGATGATACGCAGTATTTT.

A few counts support this clone. V is TRBV6-6 and J is TRBJ2-7; possibly TRBD1 for D (6 bases). The CDR3 length is 16 residues. Germline V gives CDR1 MNHNY, CDR2 SVGAGI (reference sequence). The V end was cut by 7 bases, the J end by 7 bases, with 26 bases between. The DNA of the CDR3 is TGTGCCAGCAAAGGAGAAAGGCTGACAGGTTTGGGTGAGCAGTACTTC. It specifies CASKGERLTGLGEQYF.

This clone was counted only a few times. The chain is built from TRBV19 and TRBJ1-5, with a possible D match to TRBD1 (5 bases). CDR1 is LNHDA, CDR2 SQIVND, per germline (reference sequence). The CDR3 has 16 residues. V dropped 6 bases and J dropped 1 base, with 16 bases sitting between them. CDR3 in amino acids: CASRLQGKTSNQPQHF. The CDR3 nucleotides read TGTGCCAGTAGACTCCAGGGAAAGACGAGCAATCAGCCCCAGCATTTT.

This clone was recorded once. The CDR3 spells CASSAGGSNQPQHF. The CDR3 region has the DNA TGTGCCAGCAGTGCGGGGGGGAGCAATCAGCCCCAGCATTTT. The chain employs TRBV27 and TRBJ1-5, with D perhaps matching TRBD1 (5 bases). CDR1 is MNHEY, CDR2 SMNVEV, per germline (reference sequence). The CDR3 runs 14 residues. V lost 5 bases to trimming and J lost 1 base, with 9 bases between them.

A few counts support this clone. V and J are TRBV19 and TRBJ1-2, with 7 positions matching TRBD1. The V gene's germline CDR1 is LNHDA and CDR2 SQIVND (reference sequence). The junction had 14 bases not matched to a gene; V was cut back by 3 bases and J by 13 bases. This CDR3 has 14 amino acids. CDR3: CASSIQTGTASVTF. The DNA of the CDR3 is TGTGCCAGTAGTATCCAAACCGGGACAGCCTCCGTCACCTTC.

The rearrangement uses TRBV6-2 or TRBV6-3 and TRBJ1-2; the match to TRBD1 covers 9 bases. Per germline, CDR1 MNHEY and CDR2 SVGEGT. V lost 5 bases to trimming and J lost 2 bases; unmatched junction nucleotides: 6. CDR3 length: 15 amino acids. CDR3 residues: CASSTDRGSNYGYTF. Written as DNA, the CDR3 is TGTGCCAGCAGTACCGACAGGGGGTCAAACTATGGCTACACCTTC.

This clone was found a few times. V is TRBV28 and J is TRBJ1-2, with TRBD1 matching 8 bases. V lost 4 bases to trimming and J lost 7 bases; unmatched junction nucleotides: 11. Germline V CDR1 and CDR2: MDHEN, SYDVKM. The CDR3 has 15 amino acids. The CDR3 nucleotides are TGTGCCAGCAGTTCCCCGGCAGGGGGCTCGGGTGGCTACACCTTC. It encodes CASSSPAGGSGGYTF.

The V and J genes are TRBV29-1 and TRBJ2-7; TRBD1 aligns across 11 bases. With V trimmed by 6 bases and J by 7 bases, 8 bases remained unmatched. The CDR3 totals 13 residues. CDR1 is SQVTM and CDR2 is ANQGSEA in the germline V gene. DNA for the CDR3: TGCAGCGTCGATACCGGGACAGGGGGGGAGCAGTACTTC. Its protein is CSVDTGTGGEQYF.

The chain has TRBV5-1 and TRBJ1-2, with 7 nucleotides matching TRBD1. CDR1 and CDR2 from the germline V gene are SGHRS and YFSETQ. There are 13 residues in the CDR3. The J segment lost 8 bases and the V segment lost 3 bases, leaving 7 bases of the junction unmatched. The DNA of the CDR3 is TGCGCCAGCAGCTCCGAGGGGGCTGAGGGCTACACCTTC. Its translation is CASSSEGAEGYTF.

The genes are TRBV4-3 and TRBJ2-5, with D possibly matching TRBD2 (6 bases). Trimming cost V 4 bases and J 5 bases, with 14 bases left between them. CDR1 is LGHNA and CDR2 is YSLEER in the germline V gene. This CDR3 is built from 14 residues. The CDR3 nucleotides are TGCGCCAGCAGCCGGCTGACTAGTAGCGAGACCCAGTACTTC. Translated: CASSRLTSSETQYF.

This clone was seen a single time. The chain has TRBV2 and TRBJ2-1; 7 bases agree with TRBD2. Germline V gene sequence: CDR1 SNHLY, CDR2 FYNNEI. This CDR3 is built from 16 residues. V trimming: 6 bases; J trimming: 8 bases; junction bases outside the gene matches: 16. The CDR3 region is CASRDDTAGVIYEQFF. CDR3 nucleotide sequence: TGTGCCAGCAGAGATGATACTGCGGGAGTAATCTATGAGCAGTTCTTC.

The rearrangement uses TRBV10-3 and TRBJ1-1, with TRBD1 identical over 9 bases. The germline V gene has CDR1 ENHRY and CDR2 SYGVKD. The CDR3 is made up of 15 amino acids. V dropped 4 bases and J dropped 4; count of bases not matched to a gene: 7. The CDR3 DNA reads as TGTGCCATCAGTGGCTCGGGACAGGGTCTCACTGAAGCTTTCTTT. Amino acid sequence: CAISGSGQGLTEAFF.

The CDR3 reads CASSSGGASDEQFF. CDR3 sequence (DNA): TGTGCCAGCAGTTCGGGGGGGGCTAGCGATGAGCAGTTCTTC. The rearrangement joins TRBV27 to TRBJ2-1; 8 nucleotides align to TRBD2. This CDR3 is 14 amino acids long. With 4 bases clipped from V and 8 bases from J, the junction kept 7 bases outside the gene matches. Germline V gene data show CDR1 as MNHEY and CDR2 as SMNVEV (reference sequence).

This clone was counted a single time. The rearrangement uses TRBV5-1 and TRBJ2-1, with TRBD2 matching 12 bases. V was pared by 3 bases and J by 5 bases, with 12 bases of the junction left unmatched. This CDR3 comprises 18 residues. CDR1 SGHRS and CDR2 YFSETQ come from the germline V gene. For the CDR3, the DNA is TGCGCCAGCAGCTCGGGACTAGCGGGCGACAAGAAAAACAATGAGCAGTTCTTC. Its protein is CASSSGLAGDKKNNEQFF.

The chain combines TRBV28 with TRBJ2-3; 7 bases line up with TRBD2. This CDR3 comprises 15 residues. The junction had 8 bases not matched to a gene; V was cut back by 2 bases and J by 6 bases. CDR1 MDHEN and CDR2 SYDVKM come from the germline V gene. CDR3 sequence (DNA): TGTGCCAGCAGTTTAGCGGGAGAAGAGAAGGATACGCAGTATTTT. This encodes CASSLAGEEKDTQYF.

V and J are TRBV5-1 and TRBJ1-3; the match to TRBD1 covers 8 bases. The germline gives CDR1 SGHRS, CDR2 YFSETQ. The CDR3 sequence is 16 residues long. The junction had 11 bases not matched to a gene; V was cut back by 1 base and J by 8 bases. The CDR3 DNA is TGCGCCAGCAGCTTGCCTGCAGGGGGCAGTCACGACACCATATATTTT. It is translated as CASSLPAGGSHDTIYF.

For this clone: The junction differs from germline at one of its ends, possibly a read error. The rearrangement joins TRBV5-4 to TRBJ2-1; D is perhaps TRBD2 (5 bases). CDR1 and CDR2 from the germline V gene are SGHNT and YYREEE (reference sequence). The CDR3 contains 14 residues. The CDR3 is CASSPIEGVAASIF. For the CDR3, the DNA is TGTGCCAGCAGCCCTATTGAGGGAGTAGCTGCCTCCATCTTC.

The chain carries TRBV6-6 and TRBJ2-1; D might be TRBD1 (5 bases). Trimming shortened V by 6 bases and J by 5 bases, and 20 bases separated the two germline ends. CDR1 is MNHNY and CDR2 is SVGAGI in the germline V gene (reference sequence). The CDR3 covers 16 residues. As DNA, the CDR3 is TGTGCCAGCAGCCAGCTAAAAACAGGTTGGAACAATGAGCAGTTCTTC. It specifies CASSQLKTGWNNEQFF.

The rearrangement links TRBV5-1 to TRBJ2-5; perhaps TRBD1 as D (5 bases). Looked up from germline, CDR1 is SGHRS and CDR2 is YFSETQ. Deletions cut 0 bases from V and 5 bases from J, with 14 bases between. CDR3 length: 15 amino acids. The CDR3, as DNA: TGCGCCAGCAGCTTGGTCGGCGGCGCAGGGGAGACCCAGTACTTC. Translated: CASSLVGGAGETQYF. The complete variable domain, with remaining parts taken from reference TRBV5-1 and TRBJ2-5, reads KAGVTQTPRYLIKTRGQQVTLSCSPISGHRSVSWYQQTPGQGLQFLFEYFSETQRNKGNFPGRFSGRQFSNSRSEMNVSTLELGDSALYLCASSLVGGAGETQYFGPGTRLLVL.

Concerning this clone: Other nucleotide sequences in the sample specify the same CDR3. This rearrangement joins TRBV19 to TRBJ1-2; 7 positions match TRBD1. CDR1 is LNHDA, CDR2 SQIVND, per germline (reference sequence). V shed 4 bases, J shed 5 bases, and the junction held 4 bases outside the gene matches. The CDR3 consists of 13 residues. CDR3 sequence reads: CASSRDRDYGYTF. CDR3 coding DNA: TGTGCCAGTAGTAGAGACAGGGATTATGGCTACACCTTC.

V is TRBV27 and J is TRBJ2-1; no clear D gene. CDR1 is MNHEY and CDR2 is SMNVEV in the germline V gene (reference sequence). The V and J ends lost 5 bases and 4 bases respectively, with 6 bases between them. The CDR3 has 12 residues. This CDR3 is CASSTQYNEQFF. CDR3 nucleotides: TGTGCCAGCAGTACACAGTACAATGAGCAGTTCTTC.